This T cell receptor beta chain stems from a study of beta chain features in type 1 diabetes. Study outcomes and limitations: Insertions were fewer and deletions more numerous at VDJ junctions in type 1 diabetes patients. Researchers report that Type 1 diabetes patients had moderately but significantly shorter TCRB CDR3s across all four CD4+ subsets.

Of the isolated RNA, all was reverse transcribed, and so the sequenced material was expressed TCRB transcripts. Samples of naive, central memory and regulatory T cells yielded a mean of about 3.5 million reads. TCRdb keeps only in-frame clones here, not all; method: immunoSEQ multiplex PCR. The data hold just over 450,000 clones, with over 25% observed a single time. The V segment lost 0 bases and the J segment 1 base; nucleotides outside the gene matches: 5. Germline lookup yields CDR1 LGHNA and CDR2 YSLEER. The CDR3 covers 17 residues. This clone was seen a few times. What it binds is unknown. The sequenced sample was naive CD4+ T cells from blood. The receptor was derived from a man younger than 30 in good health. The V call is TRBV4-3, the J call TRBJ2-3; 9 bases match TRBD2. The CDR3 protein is CASSQEVAGGGTDTQYF. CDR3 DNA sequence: TGCGCCAGCAGCCAAGAGGTCGCGGGAGGGGGCACAGATACGCAGTATTTT.